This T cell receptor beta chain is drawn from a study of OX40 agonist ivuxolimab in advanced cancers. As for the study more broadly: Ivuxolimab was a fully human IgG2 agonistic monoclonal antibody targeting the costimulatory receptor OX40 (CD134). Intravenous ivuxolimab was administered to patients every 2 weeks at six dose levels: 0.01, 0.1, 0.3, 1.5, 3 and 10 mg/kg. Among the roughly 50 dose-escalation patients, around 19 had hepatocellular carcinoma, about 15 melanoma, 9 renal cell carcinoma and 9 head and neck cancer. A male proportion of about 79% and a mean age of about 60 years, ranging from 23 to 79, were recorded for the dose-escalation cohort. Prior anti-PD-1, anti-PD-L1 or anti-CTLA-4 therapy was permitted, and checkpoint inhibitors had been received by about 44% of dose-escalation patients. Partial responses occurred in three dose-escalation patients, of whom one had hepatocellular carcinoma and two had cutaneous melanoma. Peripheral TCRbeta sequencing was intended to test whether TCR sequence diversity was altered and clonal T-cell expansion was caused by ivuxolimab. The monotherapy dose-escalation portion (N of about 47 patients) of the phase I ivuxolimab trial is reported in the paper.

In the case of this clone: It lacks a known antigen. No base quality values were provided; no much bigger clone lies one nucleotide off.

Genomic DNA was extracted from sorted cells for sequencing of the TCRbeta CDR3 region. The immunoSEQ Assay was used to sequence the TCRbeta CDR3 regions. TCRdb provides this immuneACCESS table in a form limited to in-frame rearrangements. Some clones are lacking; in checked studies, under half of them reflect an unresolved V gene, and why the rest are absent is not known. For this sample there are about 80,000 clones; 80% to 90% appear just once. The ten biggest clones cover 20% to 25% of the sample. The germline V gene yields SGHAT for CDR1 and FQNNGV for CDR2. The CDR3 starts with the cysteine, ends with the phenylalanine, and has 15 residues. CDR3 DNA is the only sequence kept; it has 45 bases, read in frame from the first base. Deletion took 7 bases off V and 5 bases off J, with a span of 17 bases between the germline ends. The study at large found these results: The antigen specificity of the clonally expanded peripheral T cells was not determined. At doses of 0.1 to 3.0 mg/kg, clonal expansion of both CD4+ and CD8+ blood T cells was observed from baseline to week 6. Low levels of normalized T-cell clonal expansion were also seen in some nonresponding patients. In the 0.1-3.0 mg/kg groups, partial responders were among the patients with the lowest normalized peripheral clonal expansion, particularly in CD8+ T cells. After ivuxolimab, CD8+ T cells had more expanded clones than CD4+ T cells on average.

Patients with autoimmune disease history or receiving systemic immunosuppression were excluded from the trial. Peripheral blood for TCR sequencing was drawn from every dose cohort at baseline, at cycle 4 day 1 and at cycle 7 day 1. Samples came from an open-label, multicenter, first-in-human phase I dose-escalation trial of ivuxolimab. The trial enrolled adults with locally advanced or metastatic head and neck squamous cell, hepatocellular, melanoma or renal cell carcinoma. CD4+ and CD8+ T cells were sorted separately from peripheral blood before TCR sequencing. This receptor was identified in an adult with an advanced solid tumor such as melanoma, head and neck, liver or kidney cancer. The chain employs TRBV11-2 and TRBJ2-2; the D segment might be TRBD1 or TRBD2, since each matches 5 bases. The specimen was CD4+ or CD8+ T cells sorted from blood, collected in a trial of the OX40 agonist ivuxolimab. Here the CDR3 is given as CASTPSRGETGELFF. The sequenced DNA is TGTGCCAGCACCCCATCGAGGGGCGAGACCGGGGAGCTGTTTTTT.